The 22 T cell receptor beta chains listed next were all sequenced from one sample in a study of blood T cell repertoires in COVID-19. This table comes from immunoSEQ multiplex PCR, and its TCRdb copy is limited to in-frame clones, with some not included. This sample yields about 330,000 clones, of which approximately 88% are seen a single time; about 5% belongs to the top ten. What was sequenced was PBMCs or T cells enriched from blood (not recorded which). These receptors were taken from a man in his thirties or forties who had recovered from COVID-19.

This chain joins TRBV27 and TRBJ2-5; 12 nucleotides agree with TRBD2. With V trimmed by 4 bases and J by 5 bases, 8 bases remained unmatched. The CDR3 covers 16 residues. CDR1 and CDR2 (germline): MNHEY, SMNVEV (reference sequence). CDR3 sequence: CASSSALAGGLETQYF. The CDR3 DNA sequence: TGTGCCAGCAGTTCCGCTCTAGCGGGGGGGCTCGAGACCCAGTACTTC.

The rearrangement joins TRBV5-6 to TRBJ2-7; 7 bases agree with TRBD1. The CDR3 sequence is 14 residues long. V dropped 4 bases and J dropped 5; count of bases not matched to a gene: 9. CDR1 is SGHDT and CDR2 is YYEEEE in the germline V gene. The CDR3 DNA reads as TGTGCCAGCAGCAATTCGACAGGGTCCCACGAGCAGTACTTC. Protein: CASSNSTGSHEQYF.

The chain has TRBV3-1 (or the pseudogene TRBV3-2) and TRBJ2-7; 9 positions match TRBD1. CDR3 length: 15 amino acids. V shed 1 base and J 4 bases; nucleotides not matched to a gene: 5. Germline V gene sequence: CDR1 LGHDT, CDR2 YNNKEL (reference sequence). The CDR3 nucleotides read TGTGCCAGCAGCCAAGGTCCGGGGACAGGGTACGAGCAGTACTTC. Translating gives CASSQGPGTGYEQYF.

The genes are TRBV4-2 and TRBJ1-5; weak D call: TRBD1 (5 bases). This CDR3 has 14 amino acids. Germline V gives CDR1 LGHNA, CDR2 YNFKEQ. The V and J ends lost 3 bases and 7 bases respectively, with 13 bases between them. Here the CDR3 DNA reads TGTGCCAGCAGCCAGGGCAGGGCTTCCCAGCCCCAGCATTTT. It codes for CASSQGRASQPQHF.

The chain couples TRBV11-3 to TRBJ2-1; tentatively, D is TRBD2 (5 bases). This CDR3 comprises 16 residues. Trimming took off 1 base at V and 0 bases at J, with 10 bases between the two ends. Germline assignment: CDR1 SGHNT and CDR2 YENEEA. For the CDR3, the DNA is TGTGCCAGCAGCTTAGGTACGGGGTACTCCTACAATGAGCAGTTCTTC. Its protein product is CASSLGTGYSYNEQFF.

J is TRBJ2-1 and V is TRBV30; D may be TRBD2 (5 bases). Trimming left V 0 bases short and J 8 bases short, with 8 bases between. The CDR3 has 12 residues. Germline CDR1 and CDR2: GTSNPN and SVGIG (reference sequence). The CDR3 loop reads CAWSVGGDEQFF. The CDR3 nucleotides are TGTGCCTGGAGTGTTGGAGGCGATGAGCAGTTCTTC.

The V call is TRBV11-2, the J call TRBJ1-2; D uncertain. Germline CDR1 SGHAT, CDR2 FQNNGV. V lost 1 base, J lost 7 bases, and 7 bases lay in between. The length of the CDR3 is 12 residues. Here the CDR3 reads CASSLGRLGYTF. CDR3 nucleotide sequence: TGTGCCAGCAGCTTAGGGCGGCTTGGCTACACCTTC.

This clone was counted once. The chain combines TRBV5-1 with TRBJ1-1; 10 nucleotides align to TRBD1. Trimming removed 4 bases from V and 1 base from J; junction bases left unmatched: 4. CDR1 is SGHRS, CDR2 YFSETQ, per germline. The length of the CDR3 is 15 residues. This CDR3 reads CASSRGTGENTEAFF. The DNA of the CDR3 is TGCGCCAGCAGCCGTGGGACAGGGGAGAACACTGAAGCTTTCTTT.

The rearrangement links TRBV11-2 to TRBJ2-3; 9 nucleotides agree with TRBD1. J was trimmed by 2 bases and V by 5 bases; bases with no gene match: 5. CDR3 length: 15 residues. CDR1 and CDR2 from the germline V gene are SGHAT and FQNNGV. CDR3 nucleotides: TGTGCCAGCAGCCTCGGGACAGGGTACACAGATACGCAGTATTTT. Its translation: CASSLGTGYTDTQYF.

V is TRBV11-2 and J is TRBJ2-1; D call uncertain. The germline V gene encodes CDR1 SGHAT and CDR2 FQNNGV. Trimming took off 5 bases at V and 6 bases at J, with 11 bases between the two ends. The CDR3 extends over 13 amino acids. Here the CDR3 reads CASSMSLVNEQFF. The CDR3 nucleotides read TGTGCCAGCAGCATGAGCCTAGTCAATGAGCAGTTCTTC. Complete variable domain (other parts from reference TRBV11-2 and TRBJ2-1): EAGVAQSPRYKIIEKRQSVAFWCNPISGHATLYWYQQILGQGPKLLIQFQNNGVVDDSQLPKDRFSAERLKGVDSTLKIQPAKLEDSAVYLCASSMSLVNEQFFGPGTRLTVL.

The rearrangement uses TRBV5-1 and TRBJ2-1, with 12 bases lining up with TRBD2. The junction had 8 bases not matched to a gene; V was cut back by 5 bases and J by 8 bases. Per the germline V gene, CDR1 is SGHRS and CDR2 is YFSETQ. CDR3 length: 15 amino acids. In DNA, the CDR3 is TGCGCCAGCAGACCGACTAGCGGGGGCGGGGATGAGCAGTTCTTC. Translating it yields CASRPTSGGGDEQFF.

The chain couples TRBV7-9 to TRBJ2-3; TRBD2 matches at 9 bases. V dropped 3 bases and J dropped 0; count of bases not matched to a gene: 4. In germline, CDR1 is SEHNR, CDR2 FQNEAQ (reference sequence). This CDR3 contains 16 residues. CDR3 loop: CASSLWTSASTDTQYF. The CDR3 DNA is TGTGCCAGCAGCTTGTGGACTAGCGCAAGCACAGATACGCAGTATTTT.

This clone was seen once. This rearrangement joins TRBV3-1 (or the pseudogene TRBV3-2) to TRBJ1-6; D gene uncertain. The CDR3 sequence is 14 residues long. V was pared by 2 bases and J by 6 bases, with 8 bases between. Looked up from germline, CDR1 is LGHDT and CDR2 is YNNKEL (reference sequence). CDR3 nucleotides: TGTGCCAGCAGCCAACAGGAAAGTAATTCACCCCTCCACTTT. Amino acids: CASSQQESNSPLHF.

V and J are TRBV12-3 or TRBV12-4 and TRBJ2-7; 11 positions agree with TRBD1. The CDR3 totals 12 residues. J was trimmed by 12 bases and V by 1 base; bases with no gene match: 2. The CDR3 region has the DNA TGTGCCAGCAGTTTAGGGGACAGGGGGTCGTACTTC. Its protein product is CASSLGDRGSYF.

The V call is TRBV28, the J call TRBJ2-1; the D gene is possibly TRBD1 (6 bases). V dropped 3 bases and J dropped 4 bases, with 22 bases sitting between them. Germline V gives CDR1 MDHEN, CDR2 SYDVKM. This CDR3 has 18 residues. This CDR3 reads CASSFSAVGSGEYNEQFF. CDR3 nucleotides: TGTGCCAGCAGTTTCTCCGCTGTTGGGTCAGGGGAATACAATGAGCAGTTCTTC. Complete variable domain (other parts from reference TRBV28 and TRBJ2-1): DVKVTQSSRYLVKRTGEKVFLECVQDMDHENMFWYRQDPGLGLRLIYFSYDVKMKEKGDIPEGYSVSREKKERFSLILESASTNQTSMYLCASSFSAVGSGEYNEQFFGPGTRLTVL.

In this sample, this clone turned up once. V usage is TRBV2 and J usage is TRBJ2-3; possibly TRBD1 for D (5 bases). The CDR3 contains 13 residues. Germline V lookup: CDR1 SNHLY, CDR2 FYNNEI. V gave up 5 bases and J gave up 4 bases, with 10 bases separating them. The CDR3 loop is CASSPGLADTQYF. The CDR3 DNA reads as TGTGCCAGCAGTCCAGGGTTGGCAGATACGCAGTATTTT.

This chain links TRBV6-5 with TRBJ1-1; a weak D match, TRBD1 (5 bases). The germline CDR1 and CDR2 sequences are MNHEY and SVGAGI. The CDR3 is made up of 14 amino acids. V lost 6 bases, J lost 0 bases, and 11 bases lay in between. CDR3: CASRRQSMNTEAFF. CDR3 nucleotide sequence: TGTGCCAGCAGGAGACAGAGTATGAACACTGAAGCTTTCTTT.

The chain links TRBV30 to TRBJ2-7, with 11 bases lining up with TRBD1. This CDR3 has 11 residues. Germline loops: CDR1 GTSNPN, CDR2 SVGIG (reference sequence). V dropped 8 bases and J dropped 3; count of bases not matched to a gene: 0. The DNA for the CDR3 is TGTGCCGGGACAGGGGGCTACGAGCAGTACTTC. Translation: CAGTGGYEQYF.

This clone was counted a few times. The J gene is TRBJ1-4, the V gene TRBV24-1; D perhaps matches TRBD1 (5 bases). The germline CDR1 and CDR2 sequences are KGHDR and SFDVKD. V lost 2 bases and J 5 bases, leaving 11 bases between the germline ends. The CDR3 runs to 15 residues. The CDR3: CATSDSTDQNEKLFF. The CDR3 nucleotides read TGTGCCACCAGTGATTCGACAGATCAAAATGAAAAACTGTTTTTT.

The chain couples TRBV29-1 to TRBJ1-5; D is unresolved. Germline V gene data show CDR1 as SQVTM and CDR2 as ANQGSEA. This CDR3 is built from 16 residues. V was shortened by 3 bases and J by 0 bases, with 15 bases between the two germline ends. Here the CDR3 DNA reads TGCAGCGTTGATAACAGAGGGCTATATAGCAATCAGCCCCAGCATTTT. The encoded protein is CSVDNRGLYSNQPQHF. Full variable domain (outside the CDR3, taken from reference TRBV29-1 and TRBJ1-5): SAVISQKPSRDICQRGTSLTIQCQVDSQVTMMFWYRQQPGQSLTLIATANQGSEATYESGFVIDKFPISRPNLTFSTLTVSNMSPEDSSIYLCSVDNRGLYSNQPQHFGDGTRLSIL.

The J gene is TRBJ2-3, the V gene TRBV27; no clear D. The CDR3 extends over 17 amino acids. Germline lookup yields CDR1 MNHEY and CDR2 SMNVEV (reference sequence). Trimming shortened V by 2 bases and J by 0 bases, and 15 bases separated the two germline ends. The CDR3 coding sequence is TGTGCCAGCAGTTTAGTTGCGGAGAGGCCGAGCACAGATACGCAGTATTTT. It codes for CASSLVAERPSTDTQYF.

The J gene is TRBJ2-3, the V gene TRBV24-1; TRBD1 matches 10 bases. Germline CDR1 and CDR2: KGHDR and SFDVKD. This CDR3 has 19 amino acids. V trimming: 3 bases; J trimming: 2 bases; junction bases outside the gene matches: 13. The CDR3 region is CATSDRGLTGGSSTDTQYF. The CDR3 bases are TGTGCCACCAGTGATCGGGGTCTGACAGGGGGCTCCTCCACAGATACGCAGTATTTT.